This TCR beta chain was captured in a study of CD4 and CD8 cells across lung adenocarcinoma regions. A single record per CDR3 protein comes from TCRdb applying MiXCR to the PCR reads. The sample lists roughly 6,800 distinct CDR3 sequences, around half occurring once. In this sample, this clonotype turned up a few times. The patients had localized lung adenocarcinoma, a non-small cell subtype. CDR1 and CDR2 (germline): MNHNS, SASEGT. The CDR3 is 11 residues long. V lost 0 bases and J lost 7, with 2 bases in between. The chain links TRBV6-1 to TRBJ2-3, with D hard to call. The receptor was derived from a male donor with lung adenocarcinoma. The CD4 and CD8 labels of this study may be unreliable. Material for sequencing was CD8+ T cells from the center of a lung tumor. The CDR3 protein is CASSEAHTQYF. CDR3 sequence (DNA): TGTGCCAGCAGTGAAGCGCATACGCAGTATTTT.